This T cell receptor (beta chain) came from a study of shared clonotypes between healthy human individuals. Naive CD8 cells lacked CD45RO and underwent positive selection for CCR7, leaving out terminally differentiated effector memory CD45RA+ cells. The protocol was immunoSEQ multiplex PCR, while the TCRdb copy is restricted to in-frame clones and leaves out a portion. Of about 2,100,000 clones listed, just over 90% are singletons. This CDR3 comprises 18 residues. The germline V gene encodes CDR1 MNHEY and CDR2 SMNVEV (reference sequence). V lost 2 bases and J lost 6, with 26 bases in between. This TCR came from a man younger than 30 in good health. Some clones in this sample may be carry-over from other donors' samples. Specimen: naive CD8+ T cells from PBMCs. This sequence joins TRBV27 and TRBJ2-7; D is perhaps TRBD2 (8 bases). This CDR3 is CASSLTAGGLGAGVEQYF. The CDR3 coding sequence is TGTGCCAGCAGTTTAACGGCAGGGGGACTGGGAGCGGGGGTCGAGCAGTACTTC.